Listed below are T cell receptor beta chains from one sample, sequenced in a study of T-cell reconstitution after alpha-beta-depleted transplantation in children. MiXCR, run by TCRdb on the PCR reads, gives a single entry per CDR3 protein. Altogether about 210,000 distinct CDR3 sequences are present, about 15% being singletons, with the ten largest covering 35% to 50%. Source: PBMCs, mostly from graft donor cells, taken 360 days after TCRalphabeta/CD19-depleted stem cell transplant. Every receptor here comes from a male patient under 10 years old who had a stem cell transplant for acute lymphoblastic leukemia, so the T cells may come from the graft donor. CDR3s include the opening cysteine and the closing phenylalanine or tryptophan. The order of the fields is D gene, V gene, J gene, clone size, CDR3 DNA, CDR3 protein. A D gene is named only where the DNA matches it firmly. The size field is filled for only some rows; it gives once, few, many or a size class.

d_gene: .
v_gene: TRBV6-2/TRBV6-3
j_gene: TRBJ2-5
abundance: .
CDR3nt: TGTGCCAGCAGTGACAGGAACCAAGAGACCCAGTACTTC
CDR3aa: CASSDRNQETQYF

d_gene: .
v_gene: TRBV11-2
j_gene: TRBJ2-7
abundance: .
CDR3nt: TGTGCCAGCAGTCTCGTCGGATACTCCTACGAGCAGTACTTC
CDR3aa: CASSLVGYSYEQYF

d_gene: .
v_gene: TRBV7-9
j_gene: TRBJ1-6
abundance: .
CDR3nt: TGTGCCAGCAGCTTAGACGGACAGTGGCCACCCCTCCACTTT
CDR3aa: CASSLDGQWPPLHF

d_gene: .
v_gene: TRBV5-1
j_gene: TRBJ2-7
abundance: .
CDR3nt: TGCGCCAGCAGCACTGACAGCTCCTACGAGCAGTACTTC
CDR3aa: CASSTDSSYEQYF

d_gene: TRBD1
v_gene: TRBV6-2/TRBV6-3
j_gene: TRBJ2-3
abundance: few
CDR3nt: TGTGCCAGCAGTCAAGGGGACAGGTCGGGGTTGGGTACGCAATATTTT
CDR3aa: CASSQGDRSGLGTQYF

d_gene: .
v_gene: TRBV7-9
j_gene: TRBJ2-1
abundance: few
CDR3nt: TGTGCCAGCAGCTTAGCGCCATACTATACTTCCTACAATGAGCAGTTCTTC
CDR3aa: CASSLAPYYTSYNEQFF

d_gene: .
v_gene: TRBV20-1
j_gene: TRBJ2-7
abundance: .
CDR3nt: TGCAGTGCTCCCATGGACCCGCGTTGGGGGCAGTACTTC
CDR3aa: CSAPMDPRWGQYF

d_gene: .
v_gene: TRBV6-5
j_gene: TRBJ1-2
abundance: .
CDR3nt: TGTGCCAGCAGTTTACTCTCAGGAGGGGGCTATGGCTACACCTTC
CDR3aa: CASSLLSGGGYGYTF

d_gene: .
v_gene: TRBV29-1
j_gene: TRBJ1-5
abundance: .
CDR3nt: TGCAGCGTTGGGGGTAGGGGAGGAGAGCCCCAGCATTTT
CDR3aa: CSVGGRGGEPQHF

d_gene: .
v_gene: TRBV5-1
j_gene: TRBJ1-6
abundance: .
CDR3nt: TGCGCCAGCAGCACCGGACAGTATAATTCACCCCTCCACTTT
CDR3aa: CASSTGQYNSPLHF

d_gene: .
v_gene: TRBV30
j_gene: TRBJ2-4
abundance: few
CDR3nt: TGTGCCTGGACCAAGGGCAAAAACATTCAGTACTTC
CDR3aa: CAWTKGKNIQYF

d_gene: .
v_gene: TRBV11-1
j_gene: TRBJ2-1
abundance: .
CDR3nt: TGTGCCAGCAGCAAAGATGGGGGATACAATGAGCAGTTCTTC
CDR3aa: CASSKDGGYNEQFF